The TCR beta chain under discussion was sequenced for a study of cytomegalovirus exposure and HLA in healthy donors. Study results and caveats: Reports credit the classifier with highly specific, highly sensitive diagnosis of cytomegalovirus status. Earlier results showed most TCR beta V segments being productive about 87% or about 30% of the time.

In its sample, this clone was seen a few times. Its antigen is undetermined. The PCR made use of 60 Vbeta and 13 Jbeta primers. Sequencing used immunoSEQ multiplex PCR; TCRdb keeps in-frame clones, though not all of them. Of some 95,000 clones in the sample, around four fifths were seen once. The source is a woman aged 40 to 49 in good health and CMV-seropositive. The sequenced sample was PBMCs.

The CDR3 spells CASRVPGPGGTEAFF. In DNA form, the CDR3 reads TGTGCCAGCAGGGTCCCCGGGCCGGGGGGCACTGAAGCTTTCTTT. This sequence joins TRBV2 and TRBJ1-1, with a weak D call TRBD1 (5 bases). Trimming took off 6 bases at V and 4 bases at J, with 18 bases between the two ends. The CDR3 sequence is 15 residues long. Germline V lookup: CDR1 SNHLY, CDR2 FYNNEI.